The clone carrying this T cell receptor (beta chain) appeared a few times. What it binds is not known. The sample comes from a study of CD8 T cells in ankylosing spondylitis. Via MiXCR, TCRdb re-called the 5' RACE reads, giving one row per CDR3 protein. The table lists about 110,000 distinct CDR3 sequences, less than 25% of them singletons. Study-wide results and caveats: Some of the motif variants had earlier been found in reactive arthritis patients' fluid and blood.

CDR1 is SEHNR, CDR2 FQNEAQ, per germline (reference sequence). With 2 bases clipped from V and 5 bases from J, the junction kept 6 bases outside the gene matches. The CDR3 is 14 residues long. This receptor was taken from a male donor with ankylosing spondylitis. This chain joins TRBV7-9 and TRBJ2-7, with 7 bases fitting TRBD1. The sequencing sample was made of synovial fluid, either unsorted or a sorted T cell fraction (not recorded which). CDR3 sequence reads: CASSLSVGGDEQYF. The CDR3 DNA reads as TGTGCCAGCAGCTTATCGGTAGGGGGCGACGAGCAGTACTTC.